This T cell receptor beta chain originates from a study of cytomegalovirus exposure and HLA in healthy donors. This clone turned up a few times. A multiplex PCR was run with 60 Vbeta primers and 13 Jbeta primers. The assay was immunoSEQ multiplex PCR, and TCRdb's table has in-frame clones only and misses some. This table holds some 74,000 clones, over 50% found once. Specimen: PBMCs. The sequence came from a man aged 35 to 55 in good health and CMV-seropositive.

The CDR3 DNA is TGTGCCAGCAGTTACTCAGGGGCGCGGGAGACCCAGTACTTC. Amino acids: CASSYSGARETQYF. This chain joins TRBV6-5 and TRBJ2-5, with a possible D match to TRBD1 (5 bases). Trimming shortened V by 0 bases and J by 5 bases, and 10 bases separated the two germline ends. This CDR3 is 14 amino acids long. The V gene's germline CDR1 is MNHEY and CDR2 SVGAGI.